Presented here are 20 T cell receptor beta chains from one specimen sequenced in a study of blood T cells in healthy people across ages. A second PCR of 7 to 11 cycles used a sample-barcoded 5' primer and a J-beta primer mix. From the 5' RACE reads, TCRdb called clonotypes with MiXCR, one entry per CDR3 protein. The table lists around 1.1 million distinct CDR3 sequences, under 40% of them singletons. The sequenced material came from blood. Receptors were obtained from a man aged 18 to 29 in good health.

A few counts support this clonotype. The V and J genes are TRBV28 and TRBJ1-5; TRBD1 matches at 10 bases. CDR1 and CDR2 (germline): MDHEN, SYDVKM. The CDR3 covers 20 residues. The junction had 22 bases not matched to a gene; V was cut back by 5 bases and J by 6 bases. The DNA of the CDR3 is TGTGCCAGCAGTCATAAATACTCTCTCCAAAGACAGGGGGCACGTCAGCCCCAGCATTTT. This translates into CASSHKYSLQRQGARQPQHF.

The CDR3 bases are TGCGCCAGCAGACCCCTAGCGGGGGGGCAGTTTGAGCAGTTCTTC. It translates to CASRPLAGGQFEQFF. The rearrangement uses TRBV10-2 and TRBJ2-1; TRBD2 matches at 12 bases. Germline V gives CDR1 WSHSY, CDR2 SAAADI. The J segment lost 9 bases and the V segment lost 6 bases, leaving 9 bases of the junction unmatched. The CDR3 runs to 15 residues.

This clonotype was counted only a few times. The chain has TRBV28 and TRBJ2-1; no clear D. The CDR3 covers 12 residues. Trimming removed 3 bases from V and 13 bases from J, with 13 bases in between. Per germline, CDR1 MDHEN and CDR2 SYDVKM. The CDR3: CASSLGRPVQFF. DNA for the CDR3: TGTGCCAGCAGTTTGGGTCGGCCAGTTCAGTTCTTC. Using reference TRBV28 and TRBJ2-1 for the parts outside the CDR3, the full variable domain is DVKVTQSSRYLVKRTGEKVFLECVQDMDHENMFWYRQDPGLGLRLIYFSYDVKMKEKGDIPEGYSVSREKKERFSLILESASTNQTSMYLCASSLGRPVQFFGPGTRLTVL.

This chain uses TRBV28 with TRBJ1-5; D uncertain. Germline CDR1 reads MDHEN; CDR2 reads SYDVKM. V lost 3 bases and J 1 base, leaving 7 bases between the germline ends. The CDR3 has 14 residues. The CDR3 bases are TGTGCCAGCAGTTTTTTCCAAAGCAATCAGCCCCAGCATTTT. Its translation is CASSFFQSNQPQHF. The full variable domain, with the rest looked up from reference TRBV28 and TRBJ1-5, is DVKVTQSSRYLVKRTGEKVFLECVQDMDHENMFWYRQDPGLGLRLIYFSYDVKMKEKGDIPEGYSVSREKKERFSLILESASTNQTSMYLCASSFFQSNQPQHFGDGTRLSIL.

The rearrangement joins TRBV27 to TRBJ2-3; unclear D gene. This CDR3 has 14 amino acids. V lost 0 bases and J lost 2, with 6 bases in between. The germline V gene has CDR1 MNHEY and CDR2 SMNVEV (reference sequence). The CDR3 protein is CASSLSRTTDTQYF. The CDR3 region has the DNA TGTGCCAGCAGTTTATCCCGGACCACAGATACGCAGTATTTT.

On this clonotype itself: Because the CDR3 is missing its conserved closing phenylalanine or tryptophan, this is likely a read error. V gene TRBV12-3 or TRBV12-4 combines with J gene TRBJ1-1; unclear D gene. Trimming shortened V by 5 bases and J by 4 bases, and 14 bases separated the two germline ends. CDR3 length equals 14 residues. The CDR3 nucleotides read TGTGCCAGCAGTCTGGGATCGAGGGCCACTGAAGCTTTCGTT. Translating gives CASSLGSRATEAFV.

The rearrangement joins TRBV30 to TRBJ1-2; the D is unclear. Trimming took 5 bases from V and 5 from J, leaving 9 bases between them. The CDR3 contains 11 residues. Germline CDR1 reads GTSNPN; CDR2 reads SVGIG (reference sequence). The CDR3 loop reads CAWGPNYGYTF. CDR3 nucleotides: TGTGCCTGGGGGCCCAATTATGGCTACACCTTC.

The chain has TRBV7-8 and TRBJ1-2, with D hard to call. Trimming left V 11 bases short and J 8 bases short, with 12 bases between. The CDR3 is made up of 10 amino acids. CDR1 is SGHVS and CDR2 is FQNEAQ in the germline V gene. As DNA, the CDR3 is TGTGCCGCCAATCCCGAGGGCTACACCTTC. Amino acid sequence: CAANPEGYTF.

J is TRBJ1-4 and V is TRBV7-9, with D possibly matching TRBD1 (5 bases). The V end lost 2 bases, the J end lost 5 bases, and 6 bases lay between the germline ends. Germline CDR1 and CDR2: SEHNR and FQNEAQ (reference sequence). There are 13 residues in the CDR3. Here the CDR3 reads CASSLKGNEKLFF. The CDR3 DNA reads TGTGCCAGCAGCTTAAAGGGGAATGAAAAACTGTTTTTT.

The V call is TRBV5-1, the J call TRBJ2-5; the D is unclear. The J call may be wrong; the DNA end is better matched by TRBJ2-1. The CDR3 has 15 residues. Looked up from germline, CDR1 is SGHRS and CDR2 is YFSETQ. CDR3 loop: CASSPTWTEQETQFF. CDR3 nucleotide sequence: TGCGCCAGCAGCCCCACCTGGACGGAACAAGAGACCCAGTTCTTC.

The chain uses TRBV11-2 and TRBJ2-3; TRBD1 aligns across 7 bases. CDR3 length: 16 residues. In germline, CDR1 is SGHAT, CDR2 FQNNGV. With 3 bases clipped from V and 6 bases from J, the junction kept 12 bases outside the gene matches. In DNA form, the CDR3 reads TGTGCCAGCAGCTTCACGACAGGGTACCCGGCTGATACGCAGTATTTT. It encodes CASSFTTGYPADTQYF.

CDR3 sequence: CASTLGNEQYF. CDR3 DNA: TGTGCCAGCACTCTGGGGAATGAGCAGTACTTC. This chain joins TRBV12-3 or TRBV12-4 and TRBJ2-7; D is unresolved. Trimming cost V 7 bases and J 7 bases, with 11 bases left between them. This CDR3 has 11 residues.

Only one count was recorded for this clonotype. CDR3 bases: TGTGCCAGCAGTTTAGGGGGGGCGCACACCGGGGAGCTGTTTTTT. This sequence encodes CASSLGGAHTGELFF. The rearrangement links TRBV12-3 or TRBV12-4 to TRBJ2-2, with D tentatively TRBD1 or TRBD2 (6 bases each). Deletions cut 1 base from V and 3 bases from J, with 9 bases between. The length of the CDR3 is 15 residues.

CDR3 in DNA: TGTGCCAGCAGTGAAGGAAGTGAATATAGCAATCAGCCCCAGCATTTT. It specifies CASSEGSEYSNQPQHF. The chain is built from TRBV2 and TRBJ1-5; no clear D gene. The CDR3 sequence is 16 residues long. Deletions cut 1 base from V and 0 bases from J, with 10 bases between. Per germline, CDR1 SNHLY and CDR2 FYNNEI.

The rearrangement uses TRBV7-2 and TRBJ2-5; D call uncertain. V lost 5 bases, J lost 5 bases, and 15 bases lay in between. The CDR3 spans 14 residues. Per germline, CDR1 SGHTA and CDR2 FQGNSA. CDR3 nucleotide sequence: TGTGCCAGCAGCCAAAAGACCGGTTCCGAGACCCAGTACTTC. Translation: CASSQKTGSETQYF.

The chain couples TRBV29-1 to TRBJ2-5; D remains ambiguous. The CDR3 is made up of 12 amino acids. Germline V gene sequence: CDR1 SQVTM, CDR2 ANQGSEA. The V end was cut by 6 bases, the J end by 8 bases, with 16 bases between. CDR3 in amino acids: CSVCENQGTQYF. The CDR3, as DNA: TGCAGCGTCTGCGAGAATCAAGGCACCCAGTACTTC.

This clonotype was observed a handful of times. This rearrangement joins TRBV5-1 to TRBJ1-4; D is uncertain. This CDR3 has 14 amino acids. Germline CDR1 SGHRS, CDR2 YFSETQ. Trimming took 0 bases from V and 3 from J, leaving 6 bases between them. CDR3 region: CASSLEVANEKLFF. CDR3 DNA sequence: TGCGCCAGCAGCTTGGAGGTAGCTAATGAAAAACTGTTTTTT.

This clonotype showed up just a few times. The chain couples TRBV6-6 to TRBJ1-2; D gene ambiguous. The V end was cut by 5 bases, the J end by 8 bases, with 9 bases between. The CDR3 totals 11 residues. The germline V gene encodes CDR1 MNHNY and CDR2 SVGAGI (reference sequence). The CDR3, as DNA: TGTGCCAGCAGTCCCCTTGGGGGCTACACCTTC. It codes for CASSPLGGYTF.

This clonotype has a handful of counts. This chain joins TRBV4-1 and TRBJ1-6; D may be TRBD1 (6 bases). Germline lookup yields CDR1 MGHRA and CDR2 YSYEKL. The CDR3 spans 15 residues. V was trimmed by 4 bases and J by 5 bases, leaving 12 bases between them. CDR3 DNA sequence: TGCGCCAGCAGCCCTCAGGACAGAGATAATTCACCCCTCCACTTT. Translating gives CASSPQDRDNSPLHF.

This clonotype showed up many times. The chain carries TRBV6-5 and TRBJ1-1, with D possibly being TRBD1 (5 bases). V was pared by 8 bases and J by 4 bases, with 14 bases between. Germline CDR1 and CDR2: MNHEY and SVGAGI. The CDR3 is made up of 13 amino acids. Here the CDR3 reads CASSRGGGTEAFF. For the CDR3, the DNA is TGTGCCAGCTCACGGGGGGGTGGCACTGAAGCTTTCTTT.